The rows below give T cell receptor beta chains drawn from one sample of a study of blood T cells in healthy people across ages. TCRdb recomputed calls from the 5' RACE reads with MiXCR, one row per CDR3 protein. The top ten hold more than 6% of the sample, which has about 1.7 million distinct CDR3 sequences, under 30% seen once. The sequencing sample was made of blood. These TCRs come from a woman aged 30 to 39 in good health. Each CDR3 is given with its conserved first and last residue. Each record gives: J gene, V gene, CDR3 length, CDR3 protein.

J: TRBJ2-7; V: TRBV5-4; length: 15; CDR3: CASSQTGRSRGEQYF
J: TRBJ1-2; V: TRBV20-1; length: 12; CDR3: CSARDETHGYTF
J: TRBJ2-7; V: TRBV7-9; length: 14; CDR3: CASSRDGSHYEQYF
J: TRBJ2-7; V: TRBV12-3/TRBV12-4; length: 14; CDR3: CASSPSSIEYEQYF
J: TRBJ2-2; V: TRBV12-3/TRBV12-4; length: 16; CDR3: CASSLVRGLSTGELFF
J: TRBJ2-7; V: TRBV12-3/TRBV12-4; length: 15; CDR3: CASSSETSGAYEQYF
J: TRBJ2-7; V: TRBV5-1; length: 14; CDR3: CANSLGGQLYEQYF
J: TRBJ2-7; V: TRBV6-6; length: 14; CDR3: CASSFGRASYEQYF
J: TRBJ2-5; V: TRBV15; length: 16; CDR3: CATSKKSGGGGETQYF
J: TRBJ2-2; V: TRBV7-2; length: 15; CDR3: CACIPERGNTGELFF
J: TRBJ2-1; V: TRBV12-3/TRBV12-4; length: 14; CDR3: CASTERGKYNEQFF
J: TRBJ1-1; V: TRBV7-2; length: 15; CDR3: CASSFSAAMNTEAFF
J: TRBJ2-7; V: TRBV27; length: 12; CDR3: CATQGEAGEQYF
J: TRBJ2-5; V: TRBV29-1; length: 13; CDR3: CSVTGREMETQYF
J: TRBJ1-1; V: TRBV14; length: 16; CDR3: CASSQAGRVGHPEAFF
J: TRBJ2-7; V: TRBV3-1; length: 13; CDR3: CASSPGLHYEQYF
J: TRBJ2-2; V: TRBV5-1; length: 16; CDR3: CASSRNSRDRGGELFF
J: TRBJ1-1; V: TRBV19; length: 14; CDR3: CASSMVDGNTEAFF
J: TRBJ1-6; V: TRBV20-1; length: 13; CDR3: CSAEGGLESPLHF
J: TRBJ2-6; V: TRBV4-2; length: 17; CDR3: CASSQETTHSGANVLTF
J: TRBJ1-6; V: TRBV7-2; length: 15; CDR3: CASSLARGRNSPLHF
J: TRBJ2-5; V: TRBV5-1; length: 15; CDR3: CASSLTTSVKETQYF
J: TRBJ1-4; V: TRBV7-9; length: 15; CDR3: CASSLASGSKAKLFF
J: TRBJ1-1; V: TRBV7-2; length: 15; CDR3: CASSLVPRGGAEAFF
J: TRBJ1-5; V: TRBV5-1; length: 12; CDR3: CAKDSTNQPQHF
J: TRBJ2-3; V: TRBV5-1; length: 14; CDR3: CASTGGHRTDTQYF
J: TRBJ2-7; V: TRBV7-2; length: 17; CDR3: CASSWRALPSGTYEQYF
J: TRBJ2-5; V: TRBV20-1; length: 14; CDR3: CSAFTGTGGETQYF
J: TRBJ1-5; V: TRBV4-1; length: 15; CDR3: CASSQWDRFHQPQHF
J: TRBJ2-5; V: TRBV20-1; length: 14; CDR3: CSARGSSGSETQYF
J: TRBJ2-4; V: TRBV28; length: 13; CDR3: CASSLSDVNIQYF
J: TRBJ2-1; V: TRBV5-1; length: 16; CDR3: CASVLFQRGGGNEQFF
J: TRBJ2-1; V: TRBV9; length: 15; CDR3: CASSALRDSYNEQFF
J: TRBJ2-5; V: TRBV29-1; length: 13; CDR3: CSVGRTGALEQYF
J: TRBJ2-3; V: TRBV6-2/TRBV6-3; length: 14; CDR3: CASSRHIVDYTQYF
J: TRBJ1-2; V: TRBV6-5; length: 14; CDR3: CASGDRGRGYGYTF
J: TRBJ2-7; V: TRBV14; length: 17; CDR3: CASSPPFAGGDSYEQYF
J: TRBJ2-1; V: TRBV20-1; length: 18; CDR3: CSARDFTGGGGTYNEQFF
J: TRBJ2-1; V: TRBV6-5; length: 15; CDR3: CASSPRGGTYNEQFF
J: TRBJ1-5; V: TRBV5-1; length: 11; CDR3: CASSLHQPQHF
J: TRBJ1-4; V: TRBV7-2; length: 15; CDR3: CASSYSSSGGEKLFF
J: TRBJ1-4; V: TRBV6-1; length: 16; CDR3: CASSRNALRLGEKLFF
J: NA; V: TRBV12-3/TRBV12-4; length: 16; CDR3: CASSQSGTTHSNEQYF
J: TRBJ2-5; V: TRBV29-1; length: 12; CDR3: CSVARGEETQYF
J: TRBJ2-1; V: TRBV12-3/TRBV12-4; length: 18; CDR3: CASSPGTGGFVFYNEQFF
J: TRBJ1-2; V: TRBV6-5; length: 16; CDR3: CASSYSGQGANYGYTF
J: TRBJ2-2; V: TRBV25-1; length: 15; CDR3: CASTSGGPNTGELFF
J: TRBJ2-3; V: TRBV6-1; length: 16; CDR3: CASPNGRTFSTDTQYF
J: TRBJ1-2; V: TRBV5-6; length: 16; CDR3: CVSSLAAVRYNYGYTF
J: TRBJ2-2; V: TRBV20-1; length: 12; CDR3: CSGARNTGELFF